This T cell receptor (beta chain) was sequenced in a study of PD-L1 blockade in urothelial cancer. The table came from immunoSEQ multiplex PCR; TCRdb's copy has only in-frame clones and leaves some out. The data hold more than 55,000 clones, with more than 80% observed a single time. Regarding time point: pretreatment peripheral blood. The CDR3 sequence is 13 residues long. V was shortened by 2 bases and J by 1 base, with 5 bases between the two germline ends. Germline V gives CDR1 MNHEY, CDR2 SMNVEV (reference sequence). The starting material was PBMCs, obtained around atezolizumab (anti-PD-L1) treatment. This chain joins TRBV27 and TRBJ1-1; D unclear. The TCR was taken from a man in his 70s with urothelial cancer. The CDR3 DNA reads as TGTGCCAGCAGTTTAACTAGGAACACTGAAGCTTTCTTT. This translates into CASSLTRNTEAFF.